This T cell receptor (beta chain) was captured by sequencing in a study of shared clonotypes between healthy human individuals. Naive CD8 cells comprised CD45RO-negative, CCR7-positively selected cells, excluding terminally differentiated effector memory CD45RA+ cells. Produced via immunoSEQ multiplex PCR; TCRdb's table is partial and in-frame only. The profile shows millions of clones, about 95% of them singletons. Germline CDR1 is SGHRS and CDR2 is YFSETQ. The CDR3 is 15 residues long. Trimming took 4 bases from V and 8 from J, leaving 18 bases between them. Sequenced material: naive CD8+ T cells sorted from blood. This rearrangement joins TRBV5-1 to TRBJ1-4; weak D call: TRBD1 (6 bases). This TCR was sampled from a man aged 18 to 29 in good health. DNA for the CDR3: TGCGCCAGCAGCGAGGGGGGCGAGGAGATCGAAAAACTGTTTTTT. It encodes CASSEGGEEIEKLFF.